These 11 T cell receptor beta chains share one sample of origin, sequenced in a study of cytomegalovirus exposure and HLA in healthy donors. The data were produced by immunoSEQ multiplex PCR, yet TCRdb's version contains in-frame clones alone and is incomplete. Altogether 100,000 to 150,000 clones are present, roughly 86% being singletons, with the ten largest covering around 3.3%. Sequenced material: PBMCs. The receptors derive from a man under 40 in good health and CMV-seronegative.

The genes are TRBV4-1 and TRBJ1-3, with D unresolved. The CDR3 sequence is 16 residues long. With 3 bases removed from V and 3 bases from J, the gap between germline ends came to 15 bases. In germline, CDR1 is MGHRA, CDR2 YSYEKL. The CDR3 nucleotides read TGCGCCAGCAGCCACGCCCTTGGAGGACTTGGAAACACCATATATTTT. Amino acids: CASSHALGGLGNTIYF.

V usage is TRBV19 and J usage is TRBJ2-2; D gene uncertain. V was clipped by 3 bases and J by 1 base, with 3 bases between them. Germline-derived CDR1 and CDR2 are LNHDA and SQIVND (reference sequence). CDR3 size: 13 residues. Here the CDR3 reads CASSIMNTGELFF. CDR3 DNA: TGTGCCAGTAGTATTATGAACACCGGGGAGCTGTTTTTT.

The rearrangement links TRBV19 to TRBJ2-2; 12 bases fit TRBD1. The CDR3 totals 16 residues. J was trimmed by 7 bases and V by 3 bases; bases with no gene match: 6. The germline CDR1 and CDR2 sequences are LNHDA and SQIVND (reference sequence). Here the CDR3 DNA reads TGTGCCAGTAGTATCGGGACAGGGGGCGGAGGCGGGGAGCTGTTTTTT. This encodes CASSIGTGGGGGELFF. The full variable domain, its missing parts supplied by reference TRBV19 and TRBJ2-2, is DGGITQSPKYLFRKEGQNVTLSCEQNLNHDAMYWYRQDPGQGLRLIYYSQIVNDFQKGDIAEGYSVSREKKESFPLTVTSAQKNPTAFYLCASSIGTGGGGGELFFGEGSRLTVL.

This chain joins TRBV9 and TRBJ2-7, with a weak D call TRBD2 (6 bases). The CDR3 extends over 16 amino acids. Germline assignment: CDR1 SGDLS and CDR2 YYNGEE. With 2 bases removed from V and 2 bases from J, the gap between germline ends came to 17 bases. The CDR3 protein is CASSVSGETSTYEQYF. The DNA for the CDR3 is TGTGCCAGCAGCGTGTCGGGGGAGACCTCCACCTACGAGCAGTACTTC. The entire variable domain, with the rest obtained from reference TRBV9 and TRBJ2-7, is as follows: DSGVTQTPKHLITATGQRVTLRCSPRSGDLSVYWYQQSLDQGLQFLIQYYNGEERAKGNILERFSAQQFPDLHSELNLSSLELGDSALYFCASSVSGETSTYEQYFGPGTRLTVT.

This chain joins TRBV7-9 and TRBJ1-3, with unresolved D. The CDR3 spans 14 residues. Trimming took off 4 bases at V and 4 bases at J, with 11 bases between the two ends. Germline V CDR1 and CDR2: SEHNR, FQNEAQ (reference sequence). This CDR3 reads CASSWSEGGNTIYF. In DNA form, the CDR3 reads TGTGCCAGCAGCTGGAGCGAGGGAGGAAACACCATATATTTT.

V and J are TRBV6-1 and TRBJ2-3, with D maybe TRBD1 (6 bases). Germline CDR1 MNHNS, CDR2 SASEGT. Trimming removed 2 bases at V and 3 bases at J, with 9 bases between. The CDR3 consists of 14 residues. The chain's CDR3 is CASSERGWTDTQYF. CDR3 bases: TGTGCCAGCAGTGAAAGGGGGTGGACAGATACGCAGTATTTT.

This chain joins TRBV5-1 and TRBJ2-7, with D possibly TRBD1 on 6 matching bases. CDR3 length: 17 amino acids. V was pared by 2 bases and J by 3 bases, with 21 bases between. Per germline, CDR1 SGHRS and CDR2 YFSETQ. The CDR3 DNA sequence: TGCGCCAGCAGCTTAGGCCAGACGGGACACAACCACTACGAGCAGTACTTC. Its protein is CASSLGQTGHNHYEQYF.

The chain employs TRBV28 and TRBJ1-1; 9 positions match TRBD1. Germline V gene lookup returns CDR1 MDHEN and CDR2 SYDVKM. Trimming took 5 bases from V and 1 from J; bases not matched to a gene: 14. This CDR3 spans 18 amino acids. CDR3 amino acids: CASSKTGGFIWGNTEAFF. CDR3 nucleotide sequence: TGTGCCAGCAGTAAGACAGGGGGTTTCATTTGGGGGAACACTGAAGCTTTCTTT.

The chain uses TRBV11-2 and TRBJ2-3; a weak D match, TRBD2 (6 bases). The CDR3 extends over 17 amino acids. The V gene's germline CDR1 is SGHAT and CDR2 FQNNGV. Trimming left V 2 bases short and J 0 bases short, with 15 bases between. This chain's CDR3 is CASSLLSGGASTDTQYF. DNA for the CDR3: TGTGCCAGCAGCTTATTATCTGGCGGGGCTAGCACAGATACGCAGTATTTT.

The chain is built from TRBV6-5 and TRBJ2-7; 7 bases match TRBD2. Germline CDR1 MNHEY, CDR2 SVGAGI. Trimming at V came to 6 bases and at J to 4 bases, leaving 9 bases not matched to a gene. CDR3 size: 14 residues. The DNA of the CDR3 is TGTGCCAGCAGCCCCCTGGGGGGGGATTACGAGCAGTACTTC. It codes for CASSPLGGDYEQYF.

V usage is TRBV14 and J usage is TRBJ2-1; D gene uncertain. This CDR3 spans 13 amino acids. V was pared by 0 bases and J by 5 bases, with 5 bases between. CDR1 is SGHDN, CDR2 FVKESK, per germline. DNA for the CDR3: TGTGCCAGCAGCCAAGATCTAAACAATGAGCAGTTCTTC. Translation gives CASSQDLNNEQFF.